What follows is one T cell receptor beta chain and its context. The antigen remains undetermined. The PCR ran on 60 Vbeta and 13 Jbeta primers. Original methodology: A later analysis counted roughly 74 million unique TCR beta chains, some 11 million shared. The table came from immunoSEQ multiplex PCR; TCRdb's copy has only in-frame clones and leaves some out. That table gives V, J and clone size, and the DNA gave D and trimming. The data contain some 210,000 clones, more than 75% of them seen just once; the ten biggest clones take up about 3.8%. The donors (healthy individuals) were bone marrow donors. This entry belongs to a study of cytomegalovirus exposure and HLA in healthy donors. Points from the study as a whole: DRB1 showed the most TCR associations and HLA-C the fewest in a later analysis, as rates varied by HLA locus.

Sequenced material: PBMCs. The sequence was obtained from a male donor in good health and CMV-seronegative.

CDR3 sequence reads: CASSQVAGGVQTQYF. CDR3 bases: TGCGCCAGCAGCCAAGTTGCAGGGGGCGTACAGACCCAGTACTTC. The V gene is TRBV4-1, the J gene TRBJ2-5, with 8 bases lining up with TRBD1. The V gene end was trimmed by 1 base and the J gene end by 6 bases; junction bases not matched to a gene: 7. The CDR3 extends over 15 amino acids. From germline, CDR1 is MGHRA and CDR2 YSYEKL.